This record looks at one TCR beta chain sequence and its context. As yet, its antigen is unknown. The entry originates in a study of OX40 agonist ivuxolimab in advanced cancers. General study findings and limits: More expanded clones were seen, on average, in CD8+ T cells than in CD4+. The study did not work out the antigen specificity of the expanded peripheral T cells.

Sequencing was performed with immunoSEQ multiplex PCR; in TCRdb, only in-frame clones are kept and a portion is missing. Here the sample spans tens of thousands of clones, just over 85% being singletons. The germline gives CDR1 GTSNPN, CDR2 SVGIG (reference sequence). The V end lost 1 base, the J end lost 7 bases, and 16 bases lay between the germline ends. The CDR3 totals 14 residues. The chain carries TRBV30 and TRBJ1-1, with D possibly being TRBD1 (5 bases). The clonotype was recovered from an adult with an advanced solid tumor such as melanoma, head and neck, liver or kidney cancer. The sequencing used CD4+ or CD8+ T cells sorted from blood, collected in a trial of the OX40 agonist ivuxolimab. CDR3 nucleotides: TGTGCCTGGAGTGAAGGGACGGGCCGCGATGAAGCTTTCTTT. It yields the protein CAWSEGTGRDEAFF.